The 24 T cell receptor beta chains in this list originate from one sample, sequenced in a study of siplizumab effects on memory and regulatory T cells. Repertoires were generated with immunoSEQ multiplex PCR, while TCRdb's copy carries only in-frame clones and drops some. The sample records about 57,000 clones, less than 90% being singletons. The source material was memory CD4+ T cells sorted from blood. The receptor set was obtained from a human donor in good health.

The rearrangement uses TRBV5-6 and TRBJ2-2; 7 nucleotides line up with TRBD1. Germline values: CDR1 SGHDT, CDR2 YYEEEE. The CDR3 has 15 residues. V was pared by 1 base and J by 6 bases, with 6 bases of the junction left unmatched. The DNA for the CDR3 is TGTGCCAGCAGCTTGAGGGAGACAGGGTCCGGGGAGCTGTTTTTT. The encoded protein is CASSLRETGSGELFF.

CDR3 nucleotides: TGTGCCAGCAGTCAGGACAGGGCTGGCTACACCTTC. This gives the protein CASSQDRAGYTF. V is TRBV2 and J is TRBJ1-2; 8 bases are shared with TRBD1. Germline values: CDR1 SNHLY, CDR2 FYNNEI. J lost 7 bases, V lost 5 bases, and 3 bases had no gene match. The CDR3 contains 12 residues.

The rearrangement links TRBV7-6 to TRBJ2-7, with a weak D call TRBD2 (6 bases). This CDR3 has 13 residues. V shed 0 bases and J shed 3 bases, with 6 bases lying between them. The germline V gene has CDR1 SGHVS and CDR2 FNYEAQ. CDR3: CASSLAGGYEQYF. The CDR3, as DNA: TGTGCCAGCAGCTTAGCGGGAGGCTACGAGCAGTACTTC.

The chain carries TRBV2 and TRBJ1-5; D call uncertain. CDR1 SNHLY and CDR2 FYNNEI come from the germline V gene. The CDR3 has 13 amino acids. Trimming cost V 4 bases and J 6 bases, with 10 bases left between them. CDR3 in amino acids: CASSAEGSQPQHF. The CDR3 DNA is TGTGCCAGCAGTGCGGAGGGAAGTCAGCCCCAGCATTTT.

The table lists this clone with a count of one. The chain employs TRBV27 and TRBJ1-2; D is unresolved. V was cut by 4 bases and J by 0 bases, with 9 bases left in between. The CDR3 spans 14 residues. Germline V gene data show CDR1 as MNHEY and CDR2 as SMNVEV (reference sequence). CDR3: CASSSGRTNYGYTF. The CDR3 region has the DNA TGTGCCAGCAGTTCAGGCAGAACTAACTATGGCTACACCTTC.

This clone turned up a few times. The CDR3 region has the DNA TGTGCCAGCAGTGACCACTACTCCCTAGCGGGGGACACAGATACGCAGTATTTT. As protein: CASSDHYSLAGDTDTQYF. V is TRBV6-4 and J is TRBJ2-3, with 10 bases lining up with TRBD2. Trimming removed 2 bases from V and 2 bases from J; junction bases left unmatched: 10. This CDR3 spans 18 amino acids. The germline gives CDR1 MRHNA, CDR2 SNTAGT.

The CDR3 sequence is CASSVRFGESGANVLTF. The CDR3 nucleotides read TGTGCCAGCAGCGTAAGGTTCGGTGAATCTGGGGCCAACGTCCTGACTTTC. The V gene is TRBV9, the J gene TRBJ2-6; no reliable D call. Germline values: CDR1 SGDLS, CDR2 YYNGEE. V dropped 1 base and J dropped 1 base, with 12 bases sitting between them. This CDR3 comprises 17 residues.

The gene calls are TRBV6-5 and TRBJ1-1; D gene unclear. Germline-derived CDR1 and CDR2 are MNHEY and SVGAGI. The CDR3 length is 15 residues. Trimming pared 2 bases from V and 0 bases from J, leaving 10 bases between. CDR3 loop: CASSYTDGLNTEAFF. CDR3 bases: TGTGCCAGCAGTTACACGGACGGACTGAACACTGAAGCTTTCTTT.

This clone was found a few times. The rearrangement joins TRBV5-8 to TRBJ2-1; D is possibly TRBD1 (5 bases). Trimming cost V 7 bases and J 0 bases, with 8 bases left between them. The CDR3 covers 13 residues. Germline loops: CDR1 SGHTS, CDR2 YDEGEE. The CDR3 coding sequence is TGTGCCAGCGGACATAGCTCCTACAATGAGCAGTTCTTC. Its translation: CASGHSSYNEQFF.

J is TRBJ2-4 and V is TRBV5-1, with D perhaps assigned TRBD1 or TRBD2 (5 bases each). Trimming stripped 0 bases from V and 5 bases from J, with 12 bases between. The CDR3 contains 15 residues. Germline CDR1 and CDR2: SGHRS and YFSETQ. The CDR3 here is CASSLGGTEENIQYF. As DNA, the CDR3 is TGCGCCAGCAGCTTGGGAGGGACGGAAGAAAACATTCAGTACTTC.

A note on this clone: Germline and junction disagree at one end, which may indicate a read error. The V gene is TRBV6-5, the J gene TRBJ1-2; D gene uncertain. Germline-derived CDR1 and CDR2 are MNHEY and SVGAGI. The CDR3 has 13 amino acids. CDR3 coding DNA: TGTGCCAGCAGTGACTCAGGAGCCCGGGGCTACACCTTC. It is translated as CASSDSGARGYTF.

This clone was seen a single time. The chain uses TRBV11-2 and TRBJ1-6, with 7 bases matching TRBD1. J gave up 10 bases and V 0 bases, and 9 bases lay outside the gene matches. This CDR3 spans 16 amino acids. CDR1 and CDR2 (germline): SGHAT, FQNNGV. This CDR3 reads CASSLDGDSVSSPLHF. The CDR3 DNA reads as TGTGCCAGCAGCTTAGACGGGGACAGTGTCAGCTCACCCCTCCACTTT. The variable domain in full, with the rest retrieved from reference TRBV11-2 and TRBJ1-6, is EAGVAQSPRYKIIEKRQSVAFWCNPISGHATLYWYQQILGQGPKLLIQFQNNGVVDDSQLPKDRFSAERLKGVDSTLKIQPAKLEDSAVYLCASSLDGDSVSSPLHFGNGTRLTVT.

The gene calls are TRBV7-9 and TRBJ2-4; tentative D call: TRBD2 (6 bases). The CDR3 sequence is 14 residues long. V was pared by 4 bases and J by 10 bases, with 17 bases between. Germline CDR1 reads SEHNR; CDR2 reads FQNEAQ (reference sequence). In DNA, the CDR3 is TGTGCCAGCAGCTCAGGTCTGGCCGCGGGGATTCAGTACTTC. Protein: CASSSGLAAGIQYF. Together with reference TRBV7-9 and TRBJ2-4, the CDR3 gives the full variable domain: DTGVSQNPRHKITKRGQNVTFRCDPISEHNRLYWYRQTLGQGPEFLTYFQNEAQLEKSRLLSDRFSAERPKGSFSTLEIQRTEQGDSAMYLCASSSGLAAGIQYFGAGTRLSVL.

The V and J genes are TRBV5-1 and TRBJ1-1; D may be TRBD1 (6 bases). Germline values: CDR1 SGHRS, CDR2 YFSETQ. This CDR3 has 13 residues. The V gene lost 6 bases and the J gene lost 5 bases, with 14 bases spanning the gap. CDR3 sequence reads: CASTMGTQTEAFF. CDR3 in DNA: TGCGCCAGCACAATGGGGACACAAACTGAAGCTTTCTTT.

This clone was observed a handful of times. The J gene is TRBJ1-1, the V gene TRBV6-5; D perhaps matches TRBD1 (5 bases). Looked up from germline, CDR1 is MNHEY and CDR2 is SVGAGI. The CDR3 has 16 amino acids. V gave up 2 bases and J gave up 1 base, with 14 bases separating them. The CDR3 bases are TGTGCCAGCAGTTACGGTTCCGGGGCAAAGAACACTGAAGCTTTCTTT. Its translation: CASSYGSGAKNTEAFF.

V and J are TRBV15 and TRBJ2-7; 9 bases align to TRBD1. Germline assignment: CDR1 LNHNV and CDR2 YYDKDF (reference sequence). The CDR3 runs 16 residues. After removal of 0 bases from V and 7 bases from J, the junction contained 10 bases not matched to a gene. This CDR3 reads CATSRDLGTGRGEQYF. CDR3 sequence (DNA): TGTGCCACCAGCAGAGATCTAGGGACAGGGCGAGGGGAGCAGTACTTC.

This chain joins TRBV5-1 and TRBJ2-7, with 8 nucleotides matching TRBD1. The V and J ends lost 4 bases and 11 bases, in that order; junction bases with no gene match: 11. From germline, CDR1 is SGHRS and CDR2 YFSETQ. The CDR3 has 13 residues. The DNA for the CDR3 is TGCGCCAGCAGCCTGGGGAAGGGACAGGCGGAGTACTTC. Its protein product is CASSLGKGQAEYF.

J is TRBJ2-5 and V is TRBV5-8, with D possibly being TRBD2 (6 bases). Germline-derived CDR1 and CDR2 are SGHTS and YDEGEE. There are 14 residues in the CDR3. V lost 1 base and J lost 4, with 11 bases in between. This chain's CDR3 is CASSLISGRETQYF. Here the CDR3 DNA reads TGTGCCAGCAGCTTGATCTCCGGGAGAGAGACCCAGTACTTC.

The gene calls are TRBV21-1 and TRBJ1-2; no check of the table's D call, TRBD1, against the DNA was made. TRBV21-1 constitutes a pseudogene. The CDR3 loop spans 13 amino acids. CDR3 nucleotides: TGTGCCAGCAGCAAAGGGTCAGGTTTCGGCTACACCTTC. It translates to CASSKGSGFGYTF.

This chain connects TRBV6-1 to TRBJ1-2; unclear D gene. V gave up 8 bases and J gave up 2 bases, with 12 bases separating them. Germline V gene data show CDR1 as MNHNS and CDR2 as SASEGT. There are 13 residues in the CDR3. The CDR3 here is CASVTQTNYGYTF. The CDR3, as DNA: TGTGCCAGCGTCACTCAAACAAACTATGGCTACACCTTC.

This clone was counted once. V is TRBV6-6 and J is TRBJ1-5, with D tentatively TRBD1 (5 bases). Germline CDR1 reads MNHNY; CDR2 reads SVGAGI (reference sequence). Deletions cut 10 bases from V and 1 base from J, with 8 bases between. This CDR3 contains 12 residues. The CDR3 is CATRQSNQPQHF. In nucleotides, the CDR3 is TGTGCCACCCGACAGAGCAATCAGCCCCAGCATTTT.

In its sample, this clone was seen once. J is TRBJ2-2 and V is TRBV7-2, with a tentative D call TRBD2 (6 bases). The germline CDR1 and CDR2 sequences are SGHTA and FQGNSA. The CDR3 length is 15 residues. Trimming pared 4 bases from V and 3 bases from J, leaving 12 bases between. Written as DNA, the CDR3 is TGTGCCAGCAGCTCCCGACTAGTAGACACCGGGGAGCTGTTTTTT. Residues: CASSSRLVDTGELFF.

J is TRBJ2-7 and V is TRBV18; D is perhaps TRBD1 or TRBD2 (5 bases each). The CDR3 is made up of 12 amino acids. Germline CDR1 KGHSH, CDR2 LQKENI. With 2 bases removed from V and 3 bases from J, the gap between germline ends came to 5 bases. CDR3 residues: CASSPGGYEQYF. DNA of the CDR3: TGTGCCAGCTCACCAGGGGGCTACGAGCAGTACTTC.

This clone has only one observation. The chain links TRBV6-5 to TRBJ1-5; TRBD1 might be the D (5 bases). The V end lost 2 bases, the J end lost 6 bases, and 8 bases lay between the germline ends. The CDR3 spans 13 residues. CDR1 is MNHEY, CDR2 SVGAGI, per germline. The CDR3 reads CASSYRQLQPQHF. The CDR3 region has the DNA TGTGCCAGCAGTTACCGACAGCTTCAGCCCCAGCATTTT.